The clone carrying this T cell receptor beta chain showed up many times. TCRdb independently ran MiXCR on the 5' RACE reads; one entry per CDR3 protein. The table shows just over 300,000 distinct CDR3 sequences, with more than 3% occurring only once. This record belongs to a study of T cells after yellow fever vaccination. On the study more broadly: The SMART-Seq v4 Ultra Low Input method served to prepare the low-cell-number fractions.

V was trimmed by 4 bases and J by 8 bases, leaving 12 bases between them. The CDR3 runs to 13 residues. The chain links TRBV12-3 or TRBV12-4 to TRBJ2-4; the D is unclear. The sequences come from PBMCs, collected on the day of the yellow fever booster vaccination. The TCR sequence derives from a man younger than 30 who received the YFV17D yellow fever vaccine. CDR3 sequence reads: CASSWLGRDIQYF. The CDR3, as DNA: TGTGCCAGCAGTTGGCTGGGCCGGGACATTCAGTACTTC.